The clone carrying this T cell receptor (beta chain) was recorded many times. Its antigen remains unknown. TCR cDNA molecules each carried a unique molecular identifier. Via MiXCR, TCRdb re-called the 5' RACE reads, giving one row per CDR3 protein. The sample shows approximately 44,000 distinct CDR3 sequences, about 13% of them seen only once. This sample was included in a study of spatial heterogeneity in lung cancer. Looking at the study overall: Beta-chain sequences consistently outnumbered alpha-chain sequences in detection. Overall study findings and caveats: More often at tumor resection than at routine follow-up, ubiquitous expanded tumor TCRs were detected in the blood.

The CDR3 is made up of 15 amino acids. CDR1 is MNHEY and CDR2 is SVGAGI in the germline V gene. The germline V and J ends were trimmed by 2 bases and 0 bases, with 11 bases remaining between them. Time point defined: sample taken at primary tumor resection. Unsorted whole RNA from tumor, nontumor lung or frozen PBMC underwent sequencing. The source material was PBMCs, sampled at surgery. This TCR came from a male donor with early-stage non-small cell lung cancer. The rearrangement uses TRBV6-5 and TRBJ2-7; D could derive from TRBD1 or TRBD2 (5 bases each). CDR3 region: CASSYGQGASYEQYF. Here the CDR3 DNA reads TGTGCCAGCAGTTACGGGCAGGGAGCCTCCTACGAGCAGTACTTC.